The 32 T cell receptor beta chains below all came from one sample that was sequenced in a study of T cell changes during pregnancy in multiple sclerosis. Method: immunoSEQ multiplex PCR; TCRdb's copy keeps in-frame clones and lacks some. The sample lists approximately 48,000 clones, about 94% occurring once. Sequenced material: CD4+ T cells from peripheral blood mononuclear cells, taken after pregnancy. These receptor sequences come from a female donor with multiple sclerosis, enrolled in a pregnancy study.

J is TRBJ1-5 and V is TRBV30; D gene unclear. Trimming stripped 0 bases from V and 7 bases from J, with 13 bases between. This CDR3 has 14 amino acids. Germline CDR1 GTSNPN, CDR2 SVGIG (reference sequence). CDR3 residues: CAWSVRGETQPQHF. CDR3 DNA: TGTGCCTGGAGTGTACGGGGAGAGACGCAGCCCCAGCATTTT.

The chain employs TRBV28 and TRBJ1-1; the match to TRBD1 covers 11 bases. Trimming cost V 11 bases and J 5 bases; bases outside gene matches: 7. Germline V gene lookup returns CDR1 MDHEN and CDR2 SYDVKM. The CDR3 runs 13 residues. Here the CDR3 DNA reads TGTGCCCCTGGACAGGGGGCGCGGACTGAAGCTTTCTTT. It yields the protein CAPGQGARTEAFF.

The rearrangement joins TRBV7-8 to TRBJ2-5, with a possible D match to TRBD1 (6 bases). The last part of the DNA fits TRBJ2-7 better; the J call may be wrong. Per germline, CDR1 SGHVS and CDR2 FQNEAQ. The CDR3 spans 14 residues. The CDR3: CASTKGVGSYEQYF. The CDR3 DNA follows: TGTGCCAGCACCAAGGGGGTGGGGTCCTACGAGCAGTACTTC.

The J gene is TRBJ1-2, the V gene TRBV18; 8 bases are shared with TRBD1. Germline CDR1 KGHSH, CDR2 LQKENI. CDR3 length: 15 amino acids. Trimming cost V 4 bases and J 4 bases; bases outside gene matches: 8. CDR3 coding DNA: TGTGCCAGCTCACTCGCGACAGGGGTCATCTATGGCTACACCTTC. This gives the protein CASSLATGVIYGYTF.

The rearrangement joins TRBV5-4 to TRBJ2-7; TRBD1 matches 9 bases. With V trimmed by 3 bases and J by 2 bases, 6 bases remained unmatched. CDR1 is SGHNT, CDR2 YYREEE, per germline (reference sequence). The CDR3 is made up of 15 amino acids. The CDR3 nucleotides are TGTGCCAGCAGCTCACAGGGGGCACGTACCTACGAGCAGTACTTC. Amino acids: CASSSQGARTYEQYF. Complete variable domain (other parts from reference TRBV5-4 and TRBJ2-7): ETGVTQSPTHLIKTRGQQVTLRCSSQSGHNTVSWYQQALGQGPQFIFQYYREEENGRGNFPPRFSGLQFPNYSSELNVNALELDDSALYLCASSSQGARTYEQYFGPGTRLTVT.

The V call is TRBV10-2, the J call TRBJ2-3, with D possibly being TRBD1 (6 bases). V lost 2 bases, J lost 0 bases, and 15 bases lay in between. The CDR3 length is 17 residues. Germline CDR1 is WSHSY and CDR2 is SAAADI. The CDR3 loop reads CASSEPQGSISTDTQYF. The CDR3 nucleotides are TGCGCCAGCAGTGAGCCACAGGGTAGCATCAGCACAGATACGCAGTATTTT.

Comments on this clone: The sample has other DNA sequences that encode this CDR3 too. This chain joins TRBV6-1 and TRBJ1-1; 8 bases match TRBD1. With 6 bases clipped from V and 4 bases from J, the junction kept 4 bases outside the gene matches. Germline CDR1 and CDR2: MNHNS and SASEGT. The CDR3 has 13 amino acids. The CDR3 DNA reads TGTGCCAGCAGGGACAGGGCGTTCACTGAAGCTTTCTTT. It codes for CASRDRAFTEAFF.

The chain couples TRBV11-2 to TRBJ2-3, with D unresolved. CDR3 length equals 13 residues. V lost 4 bases, J lost 4 bases, and 9 bases lay in between. The V gene's germline CDR1 is SGHAT and CDR2 FQNNGV. The CDR3 is CASSSPRSDTQYF. CDR3 DNA sequence: TGTGCCAGCAGCTCTCCCAGATCAGATACGCAGTATTTT.

CDR3 DNA sequence: TGTGCCAGTAGTATTAACGGACAGGGGAACCTCTACGAGCAGTACTTC. Translating it yields CASSINGQGNLYEQYF. This chain links TRBV19 with TRBJ2-7, with 9 bases identical to TRBD1. There are 16 residues in the CDR3. Per the germline V gene, CDR1 is LNHDA and CDR2 is SQIVND (reference sequence). V shed 3 bases and J 3 bases; nucleotides not matched to a gene: 9.

The chain carries TRBV7-9 and TRBJ2-2; perhaps TRBD2 as D (6 bases). The germline V and J ends were trimmed by 1 base and 2 bases, with 11 bases remaining between them. The length of the CDR3 is 16 residues. From germline, CDR1 is SEHNR and CDR2 FQNEAQ (reference sequence). For the CDR3, the DNA is TGTGCCAGCAGCTTAGGAACCGGGACTAACACCGGGGAGCTGTTTTTT. Translating gives CASSLGTGTNTGELFF.

The V and J genes are TRBV5-1 and TRBJ2-3, with D possibly matching TRBD2 (6 bases). The CDR3 covers 16 residues. Germline V gene data show CDR1 as SGHRS and CDR2 as YFSETQ. V shed 0 bases and J shed 2 bases, with 13 bases lying between them. The chain's CDR3 is CASSLVPGLFTDTQYF. CDR3 nucleotide sequence: TGCGCCAGCAGCTTGGTTCCGGGACTTTTCACAGATACGCAGTATTTT.

This clone turned up a few times. J is TRBJ1-1 and V is TRBV4-1; tentative D call: TRBD1 (5 bases). From germline, CDR1 is MGHRA and CDR2 YSYEKL. V lost 2 bases, J lost 2 bases, and 9 bases lay in between. This CDR3 has 14 residues. CDR3 in amino acids: CASSQIRDNTEAFF. DNA for the CDR3: TGCGCCAGCAGCCAAATCAGGGATAACACTGAAGCTTTCTTT.

This CDR3 is CASSLGTGGQETQYF. The CDR3 nucleotides are TGTGCCAGCAGTTTAGGGACAGGGGGCCAAGAGACCCAGTACTTC. V is TRBV28 and J is TRBJ2-5; 11 bases align to TRBD1. This CDR3 comprises 15 residues. Per the germline V gene, CDR1 is MDHEN and CDR2 is SYDVKM. V gave up 2 bases and J gave up 1 base; unmatched junction bases: 0.

The CDR3, as DNA: TGTGCCAGCTCACCAATTCCCCCTACGGGGAACCGGGACAGAAATATTAACTATGGCTACACCTTC. Protein sequence: CASSPIPPTGNRDRNINYGYTF. The chain couples TRBV18 to TRBJ1-2; 7 bases are a match to TRBD1. The CDR3 is 22 amino acids. CDR1 KGHSH and CDR2 LQKENI come from the germline V gene. J lost 1 base, V lost 2 bases, and 25 bases had no gene match.

CDR3 amino acids: CAWSPRDRAFPYEQYF. CDR3 sequence (DNA): TGTGCCTGGAGTCCCCGGGACAGGGCTTTTCCCTACGAGCAGTACTTC. V gene TRBV30 combines with J gene TRBJ2-7; 9 bases are a match to TRBD1. The CDR3 length is 16 residues. The trim removed 2 bases at V and 2 bases at J, leaving 10 bases unmatched. Germline-derived CDR1 and CDR2 are GTSNPN and SVGIG (reference sequence).

The V and J genes are TRBV19 and TRBJ1-5, with 8 bases that match TRBD1. The CDR3 is 14 residues long. Germline loops: CDR1 LNHDA, CDR2 SQIVND (reference sequence). J gave up 13 bases and V 5 bases, and 13 bases lay outside the gene matches. CDR3 DNA sequence: TGTGCCAGTAGTGTCCCCTCCGGACAGGGTCAACAGCATTTT. It yields the protein CASSVPSGQGQQHF.

The rearrangement uses TRBV20-1 and TRBJ1-1; D unclear. Trimming cost V 5 bases and J 1 base, with 5 bases left between them. Looked up from germline, CDR1 is DFQATT and CDR2 is SNEGSKA (reference sequence). The CDR3 runs to 11 residues. CDR3 in amino acids: CSASSNTEAFF. The CDR3 DNA follows: TGCAGTGCTTCATCGAACACTGAAGCTTTCTTT.

The rearrangement uses TRBV7-9 and TRBJ2-2, with D perhaps TRBD1 (6 bases). The CDR3 has 18 residues. V was shortened by 3 bases and J by 1 base, with 18 bases between the two germline ends. The germline CDR1 and CDR2 sequences are SEHNR and FQNEAQ (reference sequence). CDR3 in DNA: TGTGCCAGCAGCTTGGGTGTTATAAGACAGGTGAACACCGGGGAGCTGTTTTTT. It encodes CASSLGVIRQVNTGELFF.

The chain links TRBV7-2 to TRBJ2-2; TRBD2 matches 7 bases. With V trimmed by 4 bases and J by 6 bases, 8 bases remained unmatched. Germline V gene sequence: CDR1 SGHTA, CDR2 FQGNSA. The CDR3 is 15 residues long. The CDR3 reads CASSSQPLAAGELFF. The CDR3 DNA reads TGTGCCAGCAGCTCGCAGCCCCTAGCGGCCGGGGAGCTGTTTTTT.

This chain joins TRBV7-9 and TRBJ2-5, with 7 bases matching TRBD2. Trimming removed 1 base from V and 1 base from J; junction bases left unmatched: 3. This CDR3 region has 15 residues. Per the germline V gene, CDR1 is SEHNR and CDR2 is FQNEAQ (reference sequence). CDR3 loop: CASSLGGRFQETQYF. DNA for the CDR3: TGTGCCAGCAGCTTAGGCGGGAGATTCCAAGAGACCCAGTACTTC.

The chain carries TRBV10-1 and TRBJ1-4; D unclear. Looked up from germline, CDR1 is WNHNN and CDR2 is SYGVQD (reference sequence). CDR3 length equals 11 residues. V lost 9 bases and J lost 5, with 7 bases in between. The CDR3 coding sequence is TGCGCCAGTGGGGAGAATGAAAAACTGTTTTTT. It translates to CASGENEKLFF.

The rearrangement uses TRBV9 and TRBJ2-3; a possible D gene is TRBD2 (6 bases). CDR3 size: 13 residues. CDR1 is SGDLS, CDR2 YYNGEE, per germline. V was shortened by 2 bases and J by 4 bases, with 8 bases between the two germline ends. CDR3 residues: CASSVTRSDTQYF. CDR3 in DNA: TGTGCCAGCAGCGTGACTAGGTCAGATACGCAGTATTTT. Variable domain in full (rest from reference TRBV9 and TRBJ2-3): DSGVTQTPKHLITATGQRVTLRCSPRSGDLSVYWYQQSLDQGLQFLIQYYNGEERAKGNILERFSAQQFPDLHSELNLSSLELGDSALYFCASSVTRSDTQYFGPGTRLTVL.

V usage is TRBV11-1 and J usage is TRBJ2-3; 10 nucleotides line up with TRBD2. The CDR3 is 16 residues long. V was clipped by 3 bases and J by 3 bases; unmatched bases: 6. CDR1 SGHAT and CDR2 FQDESV come from the germline V gene (reference sequence). CDR3 sequence: CASSFVAGGGTDTQYF. Here the CDR3 DNA reads TGTGCCAGCAGCTTCGTAGCGGGAGGTGGTACAGATACGCAGTATTTT.

This clone was detected only a few times. The chain joins TRBV29-1 to TRBJ1-3; the match to TRBD1 covers 9 bases. This CDR3 contains 14 residues. In germline, CDR1 is SQVTM, CDR2 ANQGSEA. Germline trimming cut 3 bases from V and 2 bases from J; bases unmatched to any gene: 2. The DNA for the CDR3 is TGCAGCGTTGACGGGACAGGGACTGGAAACACCATATATTTT. This codes for CSVDGTGTGNTIYF.

The chain is built from TRBV28 and TRBJ1-2; D gene ambiguous. Trimming took off 6 bases at V and 2 bases at J, with 10 bases between the two ends. The CDR3 covers 13 residues. Germline V CDR1 and CDR2: MDHEN, SYDVKM. CDR3 nucleotides: TGTGCCAGCAGCCTGACAAGAAACTATGGCTACACCTTC. This translates into CASSLTRNYGYTF.

In this sample, this clone turned up a few times. The chain links TRBV27 to TRBJ1-3; TRBD1 aligns across 8 bases. The CDR3 is made up of 16 amino acids. Germline assignment: CDR1 MNHEY and CDR2 SMNVEV (reference sequence). After removal of 5 bases from V and 4 bases from J, the junction contained 10 bases not matched to a gene. The CDR3 DNA is TGTGCCAGCAGTCCACTCCGACAGGGGCCCGGAAACACCATATATTTT. Translated: CASSPLRQGPGNTIYF.

The chain links TRBV2 to TRBJ2-3, with D tentatively TRBD1 (6 bases). Germline V gives CDR1 SNHLY, CDR2 FYNNEI. The CDR3 contains 15 residues. Trimming shortened V by 5 bases and J by 0 bases, and 12 bases separated the two germline ends. The CDR3, as DNA: TGTGCCAGCAGTTGGACAGAACCTAGCACAGATACGCAGTATTTT. Translating gives CASSWTEPSTDTQYF. The full variable domain, rest sourced from reference TRBV2 and TRBJ2-3, is EPEVTQTPSHQVTQMGQEVILRCVPISNHLYFYWYRQILGQKVEFLVSFYNNEISEKSEIFDDQFSVERPDGSNFTLKIRSTKLEDSAMYFCASSWTEPSTDTQYFGPGTRLTVL.

The chain employs TRBV18 and TRBJ2-1; 7 nucleotides match TRBD1. The V segment lost 2 bases and the J segment 6 bases; nucleotides outside the gene matches: 10. There are 16 residues in the CDR3. The germline V gene has CDR1 KGHSH and CDR2 LQKENI. DNA for the CDR3: TGTGCCAGCTCACCATCGGAACAGGGGTTGCTCAATGAGCAGTTCTTC. Translated: CASSPSEQGLLNEQFF.

This chain links TRBV5-1 with TRBJ2-3; 16 bases fit TRBD2. J gave up 0 bases and V 5 bases, and 6 bases lay outside the gene matches. The CDR3 is 18 amino acids. Germline loops: CDR1 SGHRS, CDR2 YFSETQ. The DNA of the CDR3 is TGCGCCAGCAGGGCGGGACTAGCGGGAGGGCCGAGCACAGATACGCAGTATTTT. Translation: CASRAGLAGGPSTDTQYF.

V and J are TRBV29-1 and TRBJ2-7, with D possibly TRBD2 on 5 matching bases. The CDR3 length is 14 residues. Germline loops: CDR1 SQVTM, CDR2 ANQGSEA. The V and J ends lost 7 bases and 4 bases respectively, with 20 bases between them. CDR3 sequence: CSAQVRARQYEQYF. The CDR3 nucleotides read TGCAGCGCCCAGGTGAGGGCACGGCAATACGAGCAGTACTTC.

V and J are TRBV29-1 and TRBJ1-1; D not certain. The germline gives CDR1 SQVTM, CDR2 ANQGSEA. The CDR3 is made up of 14 amino acids. Trimming cost V 5 bases and J 2 bases, with 15 bases left between them. The CDR3 bases are TGCAGCGTTAAAGTAGGAGGAGTTAACACTGAAGCTTTCTTT. This sequence encodes CSVKVGGVNTEAFF.

J is TRBJ2-3 and V is TRBV2; 12 positions agree with TRBD2. Germline CDR1 and CDR2: SNHLY and FYNNEI. The CDR3 loop spans 17 amino acids. V shed 9 bases, J shed 4 bases, and the junction held 14 bases outside the gene matches. The CDR3 reads CASKTGGLAGGPDTQYF. The CDR3 nucleotides read TGTGCCAGTAAGACAGGGGGCCTAGCGGGAGGGCCAGATACGCAGTATTTT.